The entry that follows covers one T cell receptor beta chain sequence. This sample was taken from a study of OX40 agonist ivuxolimab in advanced cancers. Study-level information: An agonistic anti-OX40 (CD134) antibody, ivuxolimab, was used to treat the patients.

V lost 2 bases to trimming and J lost 8 bases; unmatched junction nucleotides: 5. The CDR3 covers 14 residues. Germline loops: CDR1 SGHNT, CDR2 YYREEE (reference sequence). The assay was immunoSEQ multiplex PCR, and TCRdb's table has in-frame clones only and misses some. The sample carries tens of thousands of clones, roughly nine tenths recorded once. Sequenced here: CD4+ or CD8+ T cells sorted from blood, sampled in a trial of the OX40 agonist ivuxolimab. This sequence joins TRBV5-4 and TRBJ1-4, with 8 bases identical to TRBD1. The TCR comes from an adult with an advanced solid tumor such as melanoma, head and neck, liver or kidney cancer. CDR3 DNA sequence: TGTGCCAGCAGCTTACAGGGGGGAGGGGAAAAACTGTTTTTT. This encodes CASSLQGGGEKLFF.